The 26 T cell receptor beta chains listed next were all sequenced from one sample in a study of CD8 T cells in Susac syndrome. A quantity of roughly 0.5 to 1 ug RNA underwent reverse transcription using random hexamers. TCRdb called the immunoSEQ multiplex PCR reads again in MiXCR, with one record for every CDR3 protein. Among 150,000 to 200,000 distinct CDR3 sequences listed, roughly 90% were seen once. The sequenced sample was CD4+ T cells from PBMCs. All receptors come from a human donor with Susac syndrome.

The chain links TRBV20-1 to TRBJ2-3, with D tentatively TRBD1 (5 bases). CDR3 size: 14 residues. CDR1 DFQATT and CDR2 SNEGSKA come from the germline V gene (reference sequence). Trimming shortened V by 3 bases and J by 0 bases, and 10 bases separated the two germline ends. CDR3 protein: CSASGRASTDTQYF. The CDR3 nucleotides are TGCAGTGCTAGCGGCAGGGCTAGCACAGATACGCAGTATTTT.

The chain employs TRBV9 and TRBJ1-1; 7 bases are shared with TRBD1. The length of the CDR3 is 16 residues. Trimming at V came to 3 bases and at J to 1 base, leaving 9 bases not matched to a gene. Looked up from germline, CDR1 is SGDLS and CDR2 is YYNGEE. The CDR3 loop reads CASSALSGTENTEAFF. For the CDR3, the DNA is TGTGCCAGCAGCGCACTCTCCGGGACAGAGAACACTGAAGCTTTCTTT.

The rearrangement links TRBV4-1 to TRBJ2-1; TRBD1 might be the D (6 bases). The germline V gene has CDR1 MGHRA and CDR2 YSYEKL. Trimming cost V 0 bases and J 4 bases, with 10 bases left between them. The CDR3 sequence is 15 residues long. CDR3 residues: CASSQDRGTYNEQFF. CDR3 DNA: TGCGCCAGCAGCCAAGACAGGGGTACGTACAATGAGCAGTTCTTC.

The chain carries TRBV11-2 and TRBJ2-5; possibly TRBD2 for D (6 bases). V lost 2 bases, J lost 4 bases, and 17 bases lay in between. The CDR3 consists of 16 residues. The germline V gene encodes CDR1 SGHAT and CDR2 FQNNGV. The CDR3 spells CASSLREQVSGETQYF. The CDR3 bases are TGTGCCAGCAGCTTACGGGAGCAGGTTTCGGGAGAGACCCAGTACTTC.

The rearrangement links TRBV6-1 to TRBJ1-1; no firm D call. CDR3 length equals 18 residues. Trimming removed 3 bases at V and 0 bases at J, with 20 bases between. Germline loops: CDR1 MNHNS, CDR2 SASEGT. This CDR3 is CASSDGFVGVRMNTEAFF. The DNA of the CDR3 is TGTGCCAGCAGTGATGGTTTCGTGGGTGTGAGGATGAACACTGAAGCTTTCTTT.

V is TRBV12-5 and J is TRBJ2-2; no firm D call. The CDR3 sequence is 11 residues long. Germline-derived CDR1 and CDR2 are LGHNT and FRNRAP. V lost 10 bases to trimming and J lost 4 bases, with 7 bases between them. CDR3 residues: CATHGTGELFF. Here the CDR3 DNA reads TGTGCTACTCACGGCACCGGGGAGCTGTTTTTT.

This chain links TRBV6-6 with TRBJ2-7; 9 nucleotides match TRBD1. Per the germline V gene, CDR1 is MNHNY and CDR2 is SVGAGI (reference sequence). V lost 2 bases, J lost 4 bases, and 6 bases stayed unmatched. The CDR3 length is 15 residues. The CDR3 bases are TGTGCCAGCAGTTACCCCGGGACAGGGTCATACGAGCAGTACTTC. Protein sequence: CASSYPGTGSYEQYF.

The chain carries TRBV20-1 and TRBJ1-6; 9 positions agree with TRBD1. Germline V gene lookup returns CDR1 DFQATT and CDR2 SNEGSKA (reference sequence). The CDR3 contains 14 residues. The trim removed 3 bases at V and 10 bases at J, leaving 7 bases unmatched. CDR3 amino acids: CSASAQGANSPLHF. The CDR3 bases are TGCAGTGCTAGCGCACAGGGGGCTAACTCACCCCTCCACTTT.

V and J are TRBV9 and TRBJ1-2, with TRBD1 as a possible D gene (6 bases). The V gene's germline CDR1 is SGDLS and CDR2 YYNGEE. Deletions cut 3 bases from V and 5 bases from J, with 14 bases between. The CDR3 is made up of 14 amino acids. The CDR3 loop is CASSGDTFYYGYTF. DNA for the CDR3: TGTGCCAGCAGCGGGGACACTTTTTATTATGGCTACACCTTC.

This clonotype occurred a few times. The chain recombines TRBV5-4 with TRBJ2-7; 8 nucleotides agree with TRBD1. This CDR3 is built from 13 residues. The germline V gene encodes CDR1 SGHNT and CDR2 YYREEE (reference sequence). Losses at the gene ends were 2 bases for V and 3 bases for J; bases not matched to a gene: 1. Here the CDR3 reads CASSFTGGYEQYF. The CDR3 nucleotides read TGTGCCAGCAGCTTTACAGGGGGCTACGAGCAGTACTTC.

This rearrangement joins TRBV27 to TRBJ2-2; no reliable D call. From germline, CDR1 is MNHEY and CDR2 SMNVEV (reference sequence). CDR3 size: 16 residues. Trimming took 2 bases from V and 0 from J, leaving 10 bases between them. The CDR3 sequence: CASSLNGDANTGELFF. In DNA, the CDR3 is TGTGCCAGCAGTTTAAATGGAGACGCGAACACCGGGGAGCTGTTTTTT.

The chain carries TRBV20-1 and TRBJ1-6; 7 positions match TRBD1. Germline V gene sequence: CDR1 DFQATT, CDR2 SNEGSKA (reference sequence). V gave up 1 base and J gave up 5 bases; unmatched junction bases: 2. The CDR3 is 14 amino acids. The CDR3 region has the DNA TGCAGTGCTAGAGTGGGGACAGATAATTCACCCCTCCACTTT. Its translation: CSARVGTDNSPLHF.

This rearrangement joins TRBV18 to TRBJ2-2; 9 bases align to TRBD1. The J segment lost 4 bases and the V segment lost 1 base, leaving 7 bases of the junction unmatched. Germline V gives CDR1 KGHSH, CDR2 LQKENI. CDR3 size: 17 residues. CDR3 coding DNA: TGTGCCAGCTCACCACATCCGGGACAGGGAAGCACCGGGGAGCTGTTTTTT. It yields the protein CASSPHPGQGSTGELFF.

This chain uses TRBV27 with TRBJ2-5, with D maybe TRBD2 (6 bases). CDR3 size: 13 residues. CDR1 and CDR2 (germline): MNHEY, SMNVEV (reference sequence). Trimming took 3 bases from V and 9 from J, leaving 14 bases between them. The CDR3 DNA sequence: TGTGCCAGCAGTTTGGGGGGAGTGATGGCCCAGTACTTC. This translates into CASSLGGVMAQYF.

The V call is TRBV12-5, the J call TRBJ2-7; 10 bases are a match to TRBD1. The V gene's germline CDR1 is LGHNT and CDR2 FRNRAP. The CDR3 is 15 residues long. Trimming removed 6 bases from V and 4 bases from J; junction bases left unmatched: 9. In DNA form, the CDR3 reads TGTGCTAGTGGACGACAGGGGGCGAATTATTACGAGCAGTACTTC. Encoded protein: CASGRQGANYYEQYF.

V usage is TRBV20-1 and J usage is TRBJ2-1; 10 bases match TRBD2. CDR3 length: 17 amino acids. CDR1 is DFQATT and CDR2 is SNEGSKA in the germline V gene (reference sequence). After removal of 0 bases from V and 8 bases from J, the junction contained 13 bases not matched to a gene. CDR3 coding DNA: TGCAGTGCTAGAGACGCCCCATCGAGCGGGAGGGCCTATGAGCAGTTCTTC. Its protein is CSARDAPSSGRAYEQFF.

This chain joins TRBV5-6 and TRBJ2-3; maybe TRBD1 (6 bases). V lost 4 bases, J lost 8 bases, and 17 bases lay in between. The CDR3 covers 14 residues. In germline, CDR1 is SGHDT, CDR2 YYEEEE. CDR3 sequence: CASSLNQGQGTQYF. The CDR3 DNA is TGTGCCAGCAGCCTCAACCAGGGGCAAGGTACGCAGTATTTT.

The chain links TRBV6-5 to TRBJ2-7; D perhaps matches TRBD1 (5 bases). This CDR3 has 14 amino acids. The germline V and J ends were trimmed by 6 bases and 0 bases, with 12 bases remaining between them. Looked up from germline, CDR1 is MNHEY and CDR2 is SVGAGI. The CDR3 DNA reads TGTGCCAGCAGCCACGACCAGGGCTCCTACGAGCAGTACTTC. It encodes CASSHDQGSYEQYF.

J is TRBJ2-5 and V is TRBV6-1; no definite D call. CDR3 length equals 14 residues. With 10 bases removed from V and 7 bases from J, the gap between germline ends came to 22 bases. Germline lookup yields CDR1 MNHNS and CDR2 SASEGT. CDR3 nucleotides: TGTGCCACCTACGAAGTCCTACCCTTAGGGACCCAGTACTTC. Translating gives CATYEVLPLGTQYF.

The chain links TRBV2 to TRBJ1-5; no reliable D call. V was trimmed by 4 bases and J by 3 bases, leaving 10 bases between them. The CDR3 has 14 amino acids. From germline, CDR1 is SNHLY and CDR2 FYNNEI. In DNA, the CDR3 is TGTGCCAGCAGTGTTCGTCAGTCCAATCAGCCCCAGCATTTT. This translates into CASSVRQSNQPQHF.

The chain recombines TRBV19 with TRBJ2-3; TRBD1 is a possible D gene (5 bases). The CDR3 length is 18 residues. Germline V CDR1 and CDR2: LNHDA, SQIVND (reference sequence). V lost 6 bases and J 0 bases, leaving 22 bases between the germline ends. The CDR3 nucleotides are TGTGCCAGTAGCCCTGGGGCAGTCGGATACTCTAGCACAGATACGCAGTATTTT. Protein sequence: CASSPGAVGYSSTDTQYF.

The sample holds a few counts of this clonotype. The V call is TRBV24-1, the J call TRBJ2-2, with D unresolved. The CDR3 spans 11 residues. The V end lost 6 bases, the J end lost 7 bases, and 5 bases lay between the germline ends. CDR1 and CDR2 (germline): KGHDR, SFDVKD. The CDR3 is CATSSRGELFF. Here the CDR3 DNA reads TGTGCCACCAGTTCTCGCGGGGAGCTGTTTTTT.

The chain employs TRBV6-5 and TRBJ2-2; 8 bases line up with TRBD2. The CDR3 sequence is 16 residues long. Germline CDR1 MNHEY, CDR2 SVGAGI. V lost 0 bases, J lost 5 bases, and 5 bases stayed unmatched. CDR3 sequence: CASSYSGGAQTGELFF. The CDR3 nucleotides read TGTGCCAGCAGTTACTCCGGGGGGGCGCAGACCGGGGAGCTGTTTTTT.

CDR3 region: CASRTDTEAFF. Here the CDR3 DNA reads TGCGCCAGCCGGACAGACACTGAAGCTTTCTTT. The J gene is TRBJ1-1, the V gene TRBV5-1; D is perhaps TRBD1 (6 bases). The V gene lost 7 bases and the J gene lost 3 bases, with 7 bases spanning the gap. Germline V gene lookup returns CDR1 SGHRS and CDR2 YFSETQ. The CDR3 runs 11 residues. Supplemented by reference TRBV5-1 and TRBJ1-1, the full variable domain reads KAGVTQTPRYLIKTRGQQVTLSCSPISGHRSVSWYQQTPGQGLQFLFEYFSETQRNKGNFPGRFSGRQFSNSRSEMNVSTLELGDSALYLCASRTDTEAFFGQGTRLTVV.

The chain employs TRBV14 and TRBJ1-5, with 12 bases matching TRBD1. After removal of 4 bases from V and 6 bases from J, the junction contained 4 bases not matched to a gene. Per germline, CDR1 SGHDN and CDR2 FVKESK. The CDR3 is made up of 15 amino acids. The CDR3 DNA is TGTGCCAGCAGCCCGGGACAGGGGGCAGGTCAGCCCCAGCATTTT. Translation gives CASSPGQGAGQPQHF.

The CDR3 sequence: CASSQLTGTSGRGYEQYF. The DNA for the CDR3 is TGTGCCAGCAGCCAGCTGACCGGGACTAGCGGGAGGGGCTACGAGCAGTACTTC. The V gene is TRBV3-1, the J gene TRBJ2-7, with 16 bases aligning to TRBD2. Per the germline V gene, CDR1 is LGHDT and CDR2 is YNNKEL (reference sequence). V was pared by 3 bases and J by 3 bases, with 8 bases of the junction left unmatched. There are 18 residues in the CDR3.